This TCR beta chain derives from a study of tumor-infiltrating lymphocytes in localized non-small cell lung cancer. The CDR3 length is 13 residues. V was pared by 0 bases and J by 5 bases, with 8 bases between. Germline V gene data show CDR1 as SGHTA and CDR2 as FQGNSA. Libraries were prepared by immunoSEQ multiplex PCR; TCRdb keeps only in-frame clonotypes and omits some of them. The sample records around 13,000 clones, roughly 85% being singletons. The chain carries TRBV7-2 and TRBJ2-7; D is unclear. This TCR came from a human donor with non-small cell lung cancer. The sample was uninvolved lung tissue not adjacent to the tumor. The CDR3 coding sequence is TGTGCCAGCAGCTTAGCCTACGAGAACGAGCAGTACTTC. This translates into CASSLAYENEQYF.